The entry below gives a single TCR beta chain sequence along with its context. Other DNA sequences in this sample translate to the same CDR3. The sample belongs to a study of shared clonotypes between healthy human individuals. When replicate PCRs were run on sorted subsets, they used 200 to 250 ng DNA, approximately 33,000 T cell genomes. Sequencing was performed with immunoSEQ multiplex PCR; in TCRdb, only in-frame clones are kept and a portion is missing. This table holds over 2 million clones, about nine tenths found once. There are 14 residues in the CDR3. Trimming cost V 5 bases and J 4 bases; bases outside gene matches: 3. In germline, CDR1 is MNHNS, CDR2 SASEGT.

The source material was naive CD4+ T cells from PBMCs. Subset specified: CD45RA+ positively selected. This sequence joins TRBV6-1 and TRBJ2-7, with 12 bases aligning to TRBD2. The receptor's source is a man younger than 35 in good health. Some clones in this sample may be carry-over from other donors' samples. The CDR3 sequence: CASSLAGGSYEQYF. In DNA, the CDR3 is TGTGCCAGCAGTCTAGCGGGAGGGAGTTACGAGCAGTACTTC.